A selection of T cell receptor beta chains follows, all from one sample in a study of T cell repertoires in cytomegalovirus infection. TCRdb redid the calling of the reads with MiXCR, one entry per CDR3 protein. The sample has about 260,000 distinct CDR3 sequences, roughly 13% seen once. The sequenced material came from PBMCs. The receptors stem from a human donor in good health (CMV status not recorded). Some clones in this sample may be carry-over from other donors' samples. Each CDR3 is given with its conserved first and last residue. D genes are given only for firm matches. Some rows have no size entry. The others give once, few or many, or a class for an expanded clone.

TRBV14	14	many	TRBJ1-3	.	CASNRDGGGNTIYF	TGTGCCAGCAACCGAGACGGGGGTGGAAACACCATATATTTT
TRBV24-1	13	few	TRBJ1-4	TRBD1	CATTDRVGEKLFF	TGTGCCACCACCGACAGGGTGGGTGAAAAACTGTTTTTT
TRBV20-1	13	.	TRBJ2-1	TRBD2	CSATSGRDNEQFF	TGCAGCGCGACTAGCGGGAGAGACAATGAGCAGTTCTTC
TRBV4-1	14	.	TRBJ2-5	.	CASSQWWPGETQYF	TGCGCCAGCAGCCAATGGTGGCCCGGGGAGACCCAGTACTTC
TRBV20-1	11	few	TRBJ2-1	.	CSARSKNEQFF	TGCAGTGCTAGATCGAAAAATGAGCAGTTCTTC
TRBV6-5	17	.	TRBJ2-1	TRBD2	CASSYSGLAGGYNEQFF	TGTGCCAGCAGTTACTCGGGACTAGCGGGGGGATACAATGAGCAGTTCTTC
TRBV15	16	.	TRBJ1-4	TRBD1	CATSPGGGQGNEKLFF	TGTGCCACCAGCCCCGGGGGGGGACAGGGGAATGAAAAACTGTTTTTT
TRBV20-1	14	few	TRBJ2-1	.	CSASPGQGGNEQFF	TGCAGTGCTAGTCCGGGGCAGGGCGGCAATGAGCAGTTCTTC
TRBV7-2	13	many	TRBJ1-1	.	CASSWGQNTEAFF	TGTGCCAGCAGCTGGGGACAGAACACTGAAGCTTTCTTT
TRBV6-2/TRBV6-3	15	.	TRBJ2-7	.	CASSYSGLGAYEQYF	TGTGCCAGCAGTTACTCGGGTCTGGGGGCCTACGAGCAGTACTTC
TRBV2	16	few	TRBJ2-1	TRBD2	CASILQRGGSYNEQFF	TGTGCCAGCATTTTACAGCGGGGGGGCTCCTACAATGAGCAGTTCTTC
TRBV4-1	17	many	TRBJ1-2	.	CASSQDDGLTSNYGYTF	TGCGCCAGCAGCCAAGATGACGGGCTTACCTCTAACTATGGCTACACCTTC
TRBV20-1	17	.	TRBJ2-1	.	CSARNSREVGSYNEQFF	TGCAGTGCTAGGAATTCCAGGGAGGTCGGCTCCTACAATGAGCAGTTCTTC
TRBV20-1	11	few	TRBJ1-1	TRBD1	CSARTGVEAFF	TGCAGTGCTCGGACAGGGGTTGAAGCTTTCTTT
TRBV7-9	13	many	TRBJ2-5	.	CASSPDPEETQYF	TGTGCCAGCAGCCCGGACCCCGAAGAGACCCAGTACTTC
TRBV7-2	15	many	TRBJ1-1	.	CASSPWLYGETEAFF	TGTGCCAGCAGCCCCTGGCTCTACGGGGAGACTGAAGCTTTCTTT
TRBV28	17	few	TRBJ2-7	.	CASPPNRDTIFPYEQYF	TGTGCCAGCCCCCCAAACCGGGACACCATCTTTCCCTACGAGCAGTACTTC
TRBV7-2	15	many	TRBJ1-3	.	CASSLAWGSGNTIYF	TGTGCCAGCAGCCTGGCGTGGGGCTCTGGAAACACCATATATTTT
TRBV7-3	14	few	TRBJ1-2	.	CASSSGGVGDGYTF	TGTGCCAGCAGCTCGGGCGGCGTAGGGGATGGCTACACCTTC
TRBV6-1	16	many	TRBJ2-7	TRBD1	CASTGAGTGATYEQYF	TGTGCCAGCACCGGAGCCGGGACAGGGGCGACCTACGAGCAGTACTTC
TRBV7-9	13	few	TRBJ1-1	.	CASSLEVAIEAFF	TGTGCCAGCAGCTTAGAGGTAGCGATTGAAGCTTTCTTT
TRBV7-2	13	many	TRBJ1-1	.	CASSPHLNTEAFF	TGTGCCAGCAGCCCCCACTTGAACACTGAAGCTTTCTTT
TRBV7-3	13	many	TRBJ2-2	.	CASSPTVTGELFF	TGTGCCAGCAGCCCAACTGTGACCGGGGAGCTGTTTTTT
TRBV28	15	few	TRBJ2-3	TRBD1	CASSSTRDRARTQYF	TGTGCCAGCAGTTCAACCCGGGACAGGGCAAGGACGCAGTATTTT
TRBV20-1	15	many	TRBJ1-2	TRBD1	CSARGTGDPLWGYTF	TGCAGTGCTAGGGGGACAGGGGACCCCTTGTGGGGCTACACCTTC
TRBV6-1	15	many	TRBJ2-6	.	CASSEGLTGANVLTF	TGTGCCAGCAGTGAGGGGTTAACTGGGGCCAACGTCCTGACTTTC
TRBV7-3	15	many	TRBJ2-3	.	CASSPGTSGTDTQYF	TGTGCCAGCAGCCCTGGGACCTCTGGCACAGATACGCAGTATTTT
TRBV7-6	16	many	TRBJ2-7	.	CASSLRGGSEGYEQYF	TGTGCCAGCAGCCTCCGAGGTGGGTCGGAGGGCTACGAGCAGTACTTC